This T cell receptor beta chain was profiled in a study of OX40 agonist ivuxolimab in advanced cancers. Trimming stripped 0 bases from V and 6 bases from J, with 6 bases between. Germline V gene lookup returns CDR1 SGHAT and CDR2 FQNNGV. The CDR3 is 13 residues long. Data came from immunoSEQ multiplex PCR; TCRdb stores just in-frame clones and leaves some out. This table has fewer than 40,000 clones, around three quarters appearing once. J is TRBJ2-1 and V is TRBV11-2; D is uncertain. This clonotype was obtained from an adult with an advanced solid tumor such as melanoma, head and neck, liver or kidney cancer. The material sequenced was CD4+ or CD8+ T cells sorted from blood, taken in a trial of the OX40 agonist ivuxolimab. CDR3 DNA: TGTGCCAGCAGCTTAGACTTACCCAATGAGCAGTTCTTC. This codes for CASSLDLPNEQFF.